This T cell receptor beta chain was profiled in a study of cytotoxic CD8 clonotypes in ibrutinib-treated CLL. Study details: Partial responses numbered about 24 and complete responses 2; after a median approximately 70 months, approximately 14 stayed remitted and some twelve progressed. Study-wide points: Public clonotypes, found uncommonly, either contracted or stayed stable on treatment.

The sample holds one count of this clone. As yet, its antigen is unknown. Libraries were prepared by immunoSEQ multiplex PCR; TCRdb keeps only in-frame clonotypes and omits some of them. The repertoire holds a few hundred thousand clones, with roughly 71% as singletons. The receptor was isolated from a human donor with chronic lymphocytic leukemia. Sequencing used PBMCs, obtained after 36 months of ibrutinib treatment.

CDR3 DNA: TGTGCCAGCAGTTTCATCGGCGGAAATGAAAAACTGTTTTTT. Translated: CASSFIGGNEKLFF. The V call is TRBV28, the J call TRBJ1-4; D is uncertain. Germline CDR1 reads MDHEN; CDR2 reads SYDVKM. There are 14 residues in the CDR3. Trimming stripped 3 bases from V and 5 bases from J, with 10 bases between.